One and the same sample provided the 4 T cell receptor beta chains below, sequenced in a study of cytomegalovirus exposure and HLA in healthy donors. The PCR ran on 60 Vbeta and 13 Jbeta primers. Only in-frame clones appear in the TCRdb table, and some are missing; sequencing was by immunoSEQ multiplex PCR. The sample shows fewer than 250,000 clones, 83% of them seen only once. What was sequenced was PBMCs. These receptors were collected from a girl aged 5-17 years in good health and CMV-seronegative.

V is TRBV4-2 and J is TRBJ1-5, with D unclear. V lost 2 bases and J 2 bases, leaving 7 bases between the germline ends. From germline, CDR1 is LGHNA and CDR2 YNFKEQ. The CDR3 contains 14 residues. The CDR3 loop is CASSQSQGNQPQHF. CDR3 bases: TGTGCCAGCAGCCAATCCCAGGGCAATCAGCCCCAGCATTTT.

The chain combines TRBV6-5 with TRBJ1-6; the D gene is possibly TRBD1 (5 bases). From germline, CDR1 is MNHEY and CDR2 SVGAGI. There are 16 residues in the CDR3. The V end was cut by 4 bases, the J end by 0 bases, with 10 bases between. The CDR3 region has the DNA TGTGCCAGCAGTTCCCGACAGAGCTCCTATAATTCACCCCTCCACTTT. This gives the protein CASSSRQSSYNSPLHF.

CDR3 region: CASTISFDGEAFF. The CDR3 DNA is TGTGCCAGCACAATTAGCTTTGATGGGGAAGCTTTCTTT. The chain carries TRBV5-6 and TRBJ1-1; D is undetermined. This CDR3 comprises 13 residues. Germline lookup yields CDR1 SGHDT and CDR2 YYEEEE. The V end was cut by 6 bases, the J end by 8 bases, with 17 bases between.

This rearrangement joins TRBV7-8 to TRBJ1-5, with 7 bases lining up with TRBD1. V shed 5 bases, J shed 6 bases, and the junction held 4 bases outside the gene matches. CDR1 is SGHVS, CDR2 FQNEAQ, per germline. CDR3 size: 13 residues. CDR3 bases: TGTGCCAGCAGCATCGACAGGGCTCAGCCCCAGCATTTT. This translates into CASSIDRAQPQHF.